This TCR beta chain was retrieved from a study of PD-1 blockade in classical Hodgkin lymphoma. Points on this clone: The antigen remains undetermined.

Study-wide results and limits: Repertoire difference causes, possibly disease activity or prior therapy, remain undefined.

The method was immunoSEQ multiplex PCR; TCRdb's version includes in-frame clones alone and lacks a portion of them. The sample comprises just under 100,000 clones, over 80% of which are singletons, and about 12% rests with the top ten. Germline V gives CDR1 SGHTA, CDR2 FQGNSA. The CDR3 is 13 amino acids. V shed 5 bases and J 6 bases; nucleotides not matched to a gene: 5. All trial patients relapsed after autologous stem cell transplantation. Specimen: peripheral blood mononuclear cells (PBMCs), collected at baseline. The clonotype was recovered from a human donor with classical Hodgkin lymphoma. The rearrangement links TRBV7-2 to TRBJ2-7, with 9 bases matching TRBD1. The CDR3 DNA reads as TGTGCCAGCAGCCCGGGACAGGGTACCGAGCAGTACTTC. Amino acid sequence: CASSPGQGTEQYF. Filled out from reference TRBV7-2 and TRBJ2-7, the complete variable domain reads GAGVSQSPSNKVTEKGKDVELRCDPISGHTALYWYRQSLGQGLEFLIYFQGNSAPDKSGLPSDRFSAERTGGSVSTLTIQRTQQEDSAVYLCASSPGQGTEQYFGPGTRLTVT.